This TCR beta chain was retrieved from a study of T cells after yellow fever vaccination. Study details: Fractions with few cells were prepared using SMART-Seq v4 Ultra Low Input.

The CDR3 spans 16 residues. Germline V lookup: CDR1 SGDLS, CDR2 YYNGEE. Trimming cost V 3 bases and J 4 bases, with 19 bases left between them. UMIs and a universal primer site were added when TCR cDNA was made by 5'RACE template switching. TCRdb fed the 5' RACE reads into MiXCR, producing one record per CDR3 protein. This sample has about 330,000 distinct CDR3 sequences, with roughly 4.3% found just once. The chain has TRBV9 and TRBJ1-2; TRBD1 might be the D (6 bases). Here the sequenced sample was PBMCs, taken 5 days after the yellow fever booster vaccination. The source of this sequence is a man younger than 30 who received the YFV17D yellow fever vaccine. Written as DNA, the CDR3 is TGTGCCAGCAGCGGCGCAGGGGCCCGGCCTATCTATGGCTACACCTTC. It encodes CASSGAGARPIYGYTF.